This T cell receptor (beta chain) was recorded in a study of regulatory T cells in long-lasting Graves disease. For TCR beta, libraries came from iRepertoire HTBI primers and Arm-PCR of CDR3 regions. TCRdb reprocessed the multiplex PCR reads via MiXCR and lists one record per CDR3 protein. The sample has roughly 440,000 distinct CDR3 sequences; around 17% are singletons. After removal of 8 bases from V and 6 bases from J, the junction contained 3 bases not matched to a gene. CDR1 and CDR2 from the germline V gene are ENHRY and SYGVKD. CDR3 size: 11 residues. Indicated time point: newly diagnosed GD, antithyroid drugs for less than 3 months. RNA extracted from PBMCs served as the sequencing template. This clonotype was counted between two and nine times. The same specimen was also included in a second study, on T cells in Graves' hyperthyroidism and ophthalmopathy.

The sample consisted of peripheral blood mononuclear cells (PBMCs), taken at new diagnosis, from a patient treated with antithyroid drugs. This clonotype was sampled from a young woman with Graves disease. The chain carries TRBV10-3 and TRBJ2-7, with TRBD1 matching 8 bases. CDR3 DNA sequence: TGTGCCATCGCGGGACAGGCCGAGCAGTACTTC. Residues: CAIAGQAEQYF.